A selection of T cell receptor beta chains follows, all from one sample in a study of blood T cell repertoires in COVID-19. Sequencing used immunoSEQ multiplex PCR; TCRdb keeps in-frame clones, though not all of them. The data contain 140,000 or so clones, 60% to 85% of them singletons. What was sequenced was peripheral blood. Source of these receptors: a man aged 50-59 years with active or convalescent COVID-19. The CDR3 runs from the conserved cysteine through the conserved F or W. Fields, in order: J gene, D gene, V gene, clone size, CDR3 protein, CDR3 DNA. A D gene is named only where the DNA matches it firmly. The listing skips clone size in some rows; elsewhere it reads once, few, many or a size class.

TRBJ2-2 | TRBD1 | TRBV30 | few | CAWSWDSANTGELFF | TGTGCCTGGAGTTGGGACAGCGCGAACACCGGGGAGCTGTTTTTT
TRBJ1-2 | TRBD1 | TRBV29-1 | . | CSVEMGQVGWGYTF | TGCAGCGTTGAAATGGGACAGGTTGGGTGGGGCTACACCTTC
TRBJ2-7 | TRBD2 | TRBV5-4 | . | CASSRGLAGGRYEQYF | TGTGCCAGCAGCCGGGGACTAGCGGGAGGCCGCTACGAGCAGTACTTC
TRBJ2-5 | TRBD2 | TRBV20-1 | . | CSASPGTSGDLQETQYF | TGCAGTGCTAGTCCCGGGACTAGCGGGGACCTACAAGAGACCCAGTACTTC
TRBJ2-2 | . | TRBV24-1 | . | CATSDYTGANTGELFF | TGTGCCACCAGTGATTATACTGGAGCGAACACCGGGGAGCTGTTTTTT
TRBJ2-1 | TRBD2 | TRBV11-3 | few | CASSLDLAGINNEQFF | TGTGCCAGCAGCTTAGACCTAGCGGGGATTAACAATGAGCAGTTCTTC
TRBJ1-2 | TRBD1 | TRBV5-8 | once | CASTRQGEGRLF | TGTGCCAGCACCCGACAGGGGGAGGGCCGGCTCTTC
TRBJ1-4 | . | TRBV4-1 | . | CASSLRETTNEKLFF | TGCGCCAGCAGCCTACGCGAGACAACTAATGAAAAACTGTTTTTT
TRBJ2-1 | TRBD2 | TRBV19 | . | CASSDLAGVYNEQFF | TGTGCCAGTAGTGACCTAGCGGGAGTCTACAATGAGCAGTTCTTC
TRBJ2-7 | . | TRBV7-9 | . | CASSPTARTRTYEQYF | TGTGCCAGCAGCCCAACAGCTAGGACAAGAACCTACGAGCAGTACTTC
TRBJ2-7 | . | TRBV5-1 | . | CASSVHLFRVGLATYEQYF | TGCGCCAGCAGCGTGCACCTCTTTAGGGTAGGGCTAGCGACCTACGAGCAGTACTTC
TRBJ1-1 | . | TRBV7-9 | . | CASSLMEGSTEAFF | TGTGCCAGCAGCTTAATGGAGGGATCCACTGAAGCTTTCTTT
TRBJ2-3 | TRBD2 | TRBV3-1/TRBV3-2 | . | CASSQAGGPEATQYF | TGTGCCAGCAGCCAAGCGGGAGGGCCCGAGGCTACGCAGTATTTT
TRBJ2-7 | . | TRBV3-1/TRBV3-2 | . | CASSQDLRGYEQYF | TGTGCCAGCAGCCAAGATCTTCGGGGGTACGAGCAGTACTTC
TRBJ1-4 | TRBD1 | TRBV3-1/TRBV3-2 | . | CASSQAQGMWEKLFF | TGTGCCAGCAGCCAGGCACAGGGGATGTGGGAAAAACTGTTTTTT
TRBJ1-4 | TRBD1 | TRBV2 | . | CASSQGAEKLFF | TGTGCCAGCAGTCAGGGGGCGGAAAAACTGTTTTTT
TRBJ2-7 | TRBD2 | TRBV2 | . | CARSFGLAGFGEQYF | TGTGCCAGGAGCTTCGGACTAGCGGGCTTCGGCGAGCAGTACTTC
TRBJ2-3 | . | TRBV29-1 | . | CSVPVQGRRDTQYF | TGCAGCGTTCCCGTCCAGGGGAGAAGAGATACGCAGTATTTT
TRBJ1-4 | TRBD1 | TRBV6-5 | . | CASRQQGAGEKLFF | TGTGCCAGCAGGCAACAGGGGGCGGGGGAAAAACTGTTTTTT
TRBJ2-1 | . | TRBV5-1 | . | CASSLGQGLNEQFF | TGCGCCAGCAGCTTGGGGCAGGGTCTGAATGAGCAGTTCTTC
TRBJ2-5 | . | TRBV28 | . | CATTAGVQETQYF | TGTGCCACCACAGCGGGTGTCCAAGAGACCCAGTACTTC
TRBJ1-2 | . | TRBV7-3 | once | CASSSGGRSYGYTF | TGTGCCAGCAGCTCAGGAGGACGGAGCTATGGCTACACCTTC
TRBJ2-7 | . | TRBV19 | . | CASSTPTTGAGEQYF | TGTGCCAGTAGTACCCCTACTACTGGGGCCGGGGAGCAGTACTTC
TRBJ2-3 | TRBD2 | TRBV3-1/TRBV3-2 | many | CASKDGRALDTQYF | TGTGCCAGCAAGGACGGGAGGGCATTAGATACGCAGTATTTT
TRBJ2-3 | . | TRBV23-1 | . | CASSQSSDTQYF | TGCGCCAGCAGTCAATCTAGTGATACGCAGTATTTT
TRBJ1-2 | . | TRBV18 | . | CASSPAVPWRGYTF | TGTGCCAGCTCACCCGCGGTTCCCTGGCGCGGCTACACCTTC
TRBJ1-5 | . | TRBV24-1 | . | CATSDFSGDQPQHF | TGTGCCACCAGTGATTTCTCGGGAGATCAGCCCCAGCATTTT
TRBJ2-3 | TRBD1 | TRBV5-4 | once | CASSPGPGQGTDTQYF | TGTGCCAGCAGCCCTGGCCCCGGACAGGGGACAGATACGCAGTATTTT
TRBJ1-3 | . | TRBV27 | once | CASSRRGGHGNTIYF | TGTGCCAGCAGTCGCCGGGGGGGGCATGGAAACACCATATATTTT
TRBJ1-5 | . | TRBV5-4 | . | CASSTQGGQPQHF | TGTGCCAGCAGTACACAGGGTGGTCAGCCCCAGCATTTT
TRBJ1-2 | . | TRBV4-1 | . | CASSQDTRGYGYTF | TGCGCCAGCAGCCAAGATACCAGGGGCTATGGCTACACCTTC
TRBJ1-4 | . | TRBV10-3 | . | CAISEGGANEKLFF | TGTGCCATCAGTGAGGGGGGGGCTAATGAAAAACTGTTTTTT
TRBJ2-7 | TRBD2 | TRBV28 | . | CASSRLAGPSYEQYF | TGTGCCAGCAGTCGACTAGCGGGGCCCTCCTACGAGCAGTACTTC
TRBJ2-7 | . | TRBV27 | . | CASSPTLASSYEQYF | TGTGCCAGCAGTCCTACACTAGCCTCTTCCTACGAGCAGTACTTC
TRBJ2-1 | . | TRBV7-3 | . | CASSREGLHNEQFF | TGTGCCAGCAGCCGCGAGGGACTCCACAATGAGCAGTTCTTC
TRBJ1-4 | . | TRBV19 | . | CASSIREKLFF | TGTGCCAGTAGTATTCGGGAAAAACTGTTTTTT
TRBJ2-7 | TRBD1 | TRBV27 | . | CATLGTGGSYEQYF | TGTGCCACCTTAGGGACAGGGGGATCCTACGAGCAGTACTTC
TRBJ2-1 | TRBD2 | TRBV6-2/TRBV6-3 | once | CASSSTSGRPRHNEQFF | TGTGCCAGCAGCTCCACTAGCGGGAGGCCCCGCCACAATGAGCAGTTCTTC
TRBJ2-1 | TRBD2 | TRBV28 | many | CASSFLAGAYNEQFF | TGTGCCAGCAGTTTCTTAGCGGGAGCTTACAATGAGCAGTTCTTC
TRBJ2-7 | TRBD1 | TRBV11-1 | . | CASSVDRDEQYF | TGTGCCAGCAGCGTTGACAGGGACGAGCAGTACTTC
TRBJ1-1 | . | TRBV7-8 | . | CASSPWQADSAFF | TGTGCCAGCAGCCCCTGGCAAGCGGATTCGGCTTTCTTT
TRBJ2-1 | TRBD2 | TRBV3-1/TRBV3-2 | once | CASSQGLASGSNEQFF | TGTGCCAGCAGCCAGGGACTAGCGTCAGGTAGCAATGAGCAGTTCTTC
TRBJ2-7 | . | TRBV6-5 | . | CASGFEAGYEQYF | TGTGCCAGCGGGTTCGAAGCGGGTTACGAGCAGTACTTC
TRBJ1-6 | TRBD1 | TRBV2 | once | CASTLGQGATPLHF | TGTGCCAGCACCCTCGGACAGGGGGCTACTCCCCTCCACTTT
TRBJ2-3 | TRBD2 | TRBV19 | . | CASSPGGTSGNTDTQYF | TGTGCCAGTAGTCCCGGCGGGACTAGCGGTAACACAGATACGCAGTATTTT
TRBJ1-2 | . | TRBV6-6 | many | CASSNELGAGGYTF | TGTGCCAGCAGCAACGAGCTGGGGGCTGGAGGCTACACCTTC
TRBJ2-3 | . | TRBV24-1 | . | CATSDPGTLRTDTQYF | TGTGCCACCAGTGACCCCGGGACATTAAGGACAGATACGCAGTATTTT
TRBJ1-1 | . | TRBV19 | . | CASSIQQGVVDTEAFF | TGTGCCAGTAGTATCCAACAGGGCGTCGTGGACACTGAAGCTTTCTTT
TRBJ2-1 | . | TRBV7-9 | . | CASSAFLGEAAGGYNEQFF | TGTGCCAGCAGCGCCTTTTTGGGAGAAGCGGCCGGGGGCTACAATGAGCAGTTCTTC
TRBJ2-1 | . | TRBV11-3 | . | CASSLENLNEQFF | TGTGCCAGCAGCTTAGAAAACTTGAATGAGCAGTTCTTC
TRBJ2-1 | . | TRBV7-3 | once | CASSRTATSWDRGEQFF | TGTGCCAGCAGCCGAACCGCGACTAGTTGGGATCGTGGGGAGCAGTTCTTC
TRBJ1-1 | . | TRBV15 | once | CATSRDTGGGTEAFF | TGTGCCACCAGCAGAGATACGGGTGGCGGCACTGAAGCTTTCTTT
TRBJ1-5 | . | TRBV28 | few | CASSLASGQPQPQHF | TGTGCCAGCAGTTTAGCTTCAGGACAACCTCAGCCCCAGCATTTT
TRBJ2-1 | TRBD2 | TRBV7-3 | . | CASSQLAGTYNEQFF | TGTGCCAGCAGTCAACTAGCGGGGACCTACAATGAGCAGTTCTTC